This record concerns one T cell receptor beta chain sequence. Its antigen is unknown. The sample is drawn from a study of cytomegalovirus exposure and HLA in healthy donors. Overall study context: Around 87 million unique TCRs, all from HLA-typed donors, were included in an early release of the data.

Vbeta (60) and Jbeta (13) primers were used in the PCR. TCRdb keeps only in-frame clones here, not all; method: immunoSEQ multiplex PCR. The profile covers some 99,000 clones, with 65% to 90% appearing a single time and under 2.5% taken by the ten largest. Each donor was healthy, and each was a bone marrow donor. Study-level results: Associated with cytomegalovirus, according to the listing, were approximately 160 TCR beta chains. Some V segments, TRBV6-2 and TRBV6-3 among them, were indistinguishable and were therefore excluded.

This CDR3 has 15 amino acids. Germline V gene lookup returns CDR1 SGDLS and CDR2 YYNGEE. J gave up 0 bases and V 3 bases, and 6 bases lay outside the gene matches. The sequenced sample consisted of PBMCs. This rearrangement joins TRBV9 to TRBJ2-7; 7 bases match TRBD1. The sequence was obtained from a woman between 25 and 40 years old in good health and CMV-seronegative. In DNA, the CDR3 is TGTGCCAGCAGCGCCCGACAGGGCAGCTCCTACGAGCAGTACTTC. It encodes CASSARQGSSYEQYF.